This section outlines one TCR beta chain sequence together with its context. There is no known antigen for this receptor. The entry originates in a study of cytomegalovirus exposure and HLA in healthy donors (dated 2017 in TCRdb). General notes on the study: According to an earlier analysis of 587 of the donors, about 170 million T cells yielded roughly 110 million unique TCR beta sequences and 250 to 350 Gb of sequence data. Roughly 300 gigabases of sequencing data and tens of millions of unique TCR sequences were included in an early release covering about 620 HLA-typed donors. The genetic ancestry cluster associated with self-reported Caucasian donors included over 65% of the roughly 400 genotyped donors. The aim of the study was to test whether cataloging public T cell receptors could identify signatures of past pathogen exposure. The T cell repertoires of 666 subjects were profiled by immunosequencing and related to cytomegalovirus serostatus. Along with the roughly 670-subject first cohort, a separate validation cohort of more than 90 different subjects was used. High-throughput TCR immunosequencing, statistical association of individual TCRs with disease status, and machine learning were combined to predict cytomegalovirus infection status. In a later analysis, previously published TCR beta repertoires from about 670 donors were re-analyzed and high-resolution HLA genotyping was added so that TCR occurrence patterns could be studied. Rather than using new phenotypic data, the later analysis identified candidate immune exposures from TCR beta sequences and from how often those sequences occurred across donors. An earlier analysis of around 580 of the donors used high-throughput TCR beta sequencing to judge whether each TCR beta V gene segment behaved as functional or pseudogenic. Donor age, sex, ethnicity and CMV serostatus were collected together with the repertoire data. In a later genetic analysis, genome-wide SNP genotypes for 398 of the 666 donors were used, and that subset was treated as a discovery cohort. Every repertoire in the discovery cohort had been generated on one and the same sequencing platform. Class I and class II HLA loci were covered by the typing at four-digit resolution. Typing coverage differed by locus: A, B, C, DRB1 and DQB1 were typed in roughly 629-630 donors, DQA1 in about 550, DPA1 in 600 to 610, and DPB1 in 400 to 480. About five DR-DQ haplotypes were handled as single units for association and clustering, since linkage in the cohort was strong. Across some 400 genotyped donors of the cohort, an average of about 200,000 unique TCR beta nucleotide sequences per donor were sequenced, and approximately 19% of those sequences were non-productive. The full study reports these points: A group of highly shared sequence variants was considered likely to be a technical artifact of the sequencing pipeline. Linkage disequilibrium might explain the correlated functional status among segregating V segments, but an unknown experimental factor could not be excluded. The classifier was reported to diagnose cytomegalovirus status with high specificity and sensitivity in both the original and validation cohorts. Because HLA typing was missing for some donors at each locus, association tests included only the typed subset. According to the authors, the approach could potentially be generalized to other disease states and immunological phenotypes. Most TCR sequences were observed very rarely across donors, whereas some public TCRs were present in many individuals. Specific HLA alleles were associated with 15,000 to 20,000 TCR beta sequences at a false discovery rate of 0.05 in a later analysis. A later analysis found that most CMV-associated TCR beta chains appeared HLA-restricted, with HLA associations seemingly driven largely by CMV exposure. A later genetic analysis reported fewer N-insertions in productive TCRs among donors in an Asian-associated ancestry cluster than the approximately 670-donor mean. A few of the identified cytomegalovirus-associated TCR beta chains were confirmed in vitro to be specific for cytomegalovirus antigens. A later genetic analysis associated a missense DCLRE1C variant with V-gene and J-gene trimming of TCR beta chains, and an independent cohort replicated the association. Roughly uniform sequencing depth across donors was assumed in presence/absence analyses, although this assumption may not hold. A total of 150 to 200 TCR beta chains were listed by the study as associated with cytomegalovirus. Strong co-occurrence of HLA alleles, especially DR and DQ, made assigning TCR associations to individual alleles difficult. In a later analysis, HLA-associated TCR beta chains showed more clonal expansion and lower generation probabilities than non-associated chains that were equally common. Because counts were too low, 15 to 20 rarely observed V segments, including chromosome 9 orphons, were excluded from the earlier analysis of 500 to 700 of the donors. A later analysis found that TCR association rates varied across HLA loci, with DRB1 alleles showing the most associated TCRs and HLA-C alleles the fewest. A further reported finding was that TCR beta sequences accurately predicted the HLA-A and HLA-B alleles for most subjects in the first cohort. According to a later analysis, parvovirus B19, influenza, CMV and Epstein-Barr virus appeared linked to several top co-occurrence clusters. The only immune exposure information available for the cohort was CMV serostatus. In an earlier analysis of more than 500 of the donors, most TCR beta V segments appeared in productive rearrangements about 87% or about 30% of the time, broadly matching IMGT annotations. The cohort was sequenced for TCR beta chains only, and without alpha or paired-chain data the features that could be detected were limited. Some IMGT-functional V segments, including TRBV6-2 and TRBV6-3, could not be distinguished by the 87-base-pair reads and were therefore excluded.

In total, roughly 670 healthy bone marrow donors made up the cohort. At the time of sampling, every cohort member was nominally healthy, though immune exposures that went unrecorded were likely present. The donor was CMV seropositive and belonged to the group of about 290 seropositive cohort members. A peripheral blood sample was collected from each donor, and TCR beta sequencing was performed on peripheral blood mononuclear cells. The Qiagen DNeasy Blood Extraction Kit was used to extract genomic DNA from the blood cell samples. Library method: the immunoSEQ multiplex PCR assay. For the multiplex PCR, a mixture combining 60 forward primers for TCR Vbeta segments and 13 reverse primers for TCR Jbeta segments was used. A multiplex PCR assay on genomic DNA amplified the CDR3 region of rearranged TCR beta genes. Amplified TCR beta libraries were sequenced as 87-base-pair reads on the Illumina HiSeq System. From the authors' description of their analysis: A later analysis tallied about 77 million unique TCR beta chains across the 660 or so repertoires, and some 10 million of those chains were shared by two or more donors. Raw reads were error-corrected and collapsed into unique sequences with a nearest-neighbor algorithm that merged closely related sequences to remove PCR and sequencing errors. Alignment of CDR3 sequences to IMGT reference sequences was used to assign V, D and J gene segments. For a sequence to be retained, a match of at least six nucleotides was required to both a V gene segment and a J gene segment. A rearrangement counted as productive if the CDR3 had no stop codons and remained in frame with V and J, and every other rearrangement counted as non-productive. CDR3 was defined according to IMGT convention as the region running from the second conserved V-encoded cysteine to the conserved J-encoded phenylalanine. Sequences without an unambiguous match to a single V gene segment were excluded from the earlier analysis of about 600 of the donors. In an earlier analysis of some 590 of the donors, a V segment was called functional when productive rearrangements were above 56.7%, and segregating when the standard deviation between donors exceeded 5%. A statistical classification framework was developed to diagnose cytomegalovirus status using the catalog of TCR beta chain sequences. In a later analysis, TCR nucleotide sequences were compared against IMGT/GENE-DB human TR gene sequences so that V and J genes could be assigned. The TCRdist pipeline was used in a later analysis to assign CDR3 sequences and most-parsimonious VDJ recombination scenarios. In a later analysis, each TCR beta chain was defined by its CDR3 amino acid sequence together with its V-gene family, and reads lacking a unique V-gene family were excluded. A later analysis removed nearly 600 highly shared, low-generation-probability nucleotide sequences to deal with suspected cross-contamination and a sequencing artifact. In a later analysis, a clonal expansion index for each public chain was calculated from normalized within-repertoire ranks of inferred template counts. In a later analysis, generation probabilities were computed using a VDJ recombination model fitted to out-of-frame rearrangements, and the results were checked against IGoR. Hypergeometric tests were used in a later analysis to score TCR-TCR, TCR-HLA and TCR-CMV co-occurrence, with a repertoire-size bias correction applied to the TCR pairs. To estimate false discovery rates, a later analysis permuted the HLA or CMV assignments 20 times. In a later analysis, co-occurring TCRs were grouped using DBSCAN, with TCRdist sequence similarity added in when clustering inside HLA-allele-positive subsets. For co-occurrence clustering, repertoires with fewer than 30,000 or more than 120,000 public chains were excluded, along with roughly 5 repertoires with anomalous nucleotide sharing. As stored in TCRdb, this immuneACCESS dataset retains in-frame rearrangements with V and J assigned. A fraction of the clones does not appear; measured against another copy, unresolved V genes explain less than half of the discrepancy, and the remainder lacks a known reason. V, J and clone size reflect that table, while D and trimming were determined from the DNA. In this sample's table one finds 87,000 or so clones. The top ten clonotypes cover approximately 15% of the sample.

V is pared back by 4 bases and J by 4 bases, with 14 bases lying between the germline termini. The cysteine opens and the phenylalanine closes a CDR3 of 15 amino acids. The entry retains the CDR3 DNA only, 45 bases that are in frame from base 1. From a lookup of the germline V gene, CDR1 and CDR2 are MNHEY and SVGAGI. The chain was built from TRBV6-5 and TRBJ2-1, and possibly TRBD2, on 5 matching bases. The sequencing sample was made of PBMCs. This clonotype was sampled from a man in his fifties or sixties in good health and CMV-seropositive. The nucleotide sequence reads TGTGCCAGCAGTTCCCCGGGGTTAGGGTACAATGAGCAGTTCTTC. This translates into CASSSPGLGYNEQFF.